A single sample is the source of the 3 T cell receptor beta chains below, sequenced in a study of beta chain features in type 1 diabetes (dated by TCRdb to the late 2010s). The full study reports these points: In all four CD4+ subsets, TCRB CDR3 length was moderately but significantly shorter in type 1 diabetes patients.

Receptors were amplified or captured by the immunoSEQ multiplex PCR assay. The High Capacity cDNA Reverse Transcription Kit was used to reverse transcribe all of the isolated RNA, meaning that expressed TCRB transcripts were what got sequenced. TCRdb's version of the immuneACCESS table is confined to in-frame rearrangements and falls short of the full clone set. An unresolved V gene accounts for under half of the shortfall where checked; the remainder is of unknown origin. The sample has under 850,000 clones on record, 13% of them singletons. Around 0.022% of the sample lies in the top ten. These receptors are not linked to any known antigen. Source material: naive CD4+ T cells from blood. What this sample's cell subset or site label stands for: true naive CD4+ T cells. All receptors derive from a man aged 18-30 years with type 1 diabetes.

This sequence joins TRBV10-3 and TRBJ2-1; D perhaps matches TRBD1 (5 bases). Looked up from germline, CDR1 is ENHRY and CDR2 is SYGVKD. This CDR3 contains 11 residues. The CDR3 bases are TGTGGGGCAGGGTCCTACAATGAGCAGTTCTTC. Protein sequence: CGAGSYNEQFF.

This clone was counted between two and nine times. The V and J genes are TRBV29-1 and TRBJ2-5; the D gene is possibly TRBD1 (5 bases). From germline, CDR1 is SQVTM and CDR2 ANQGSEA. The CDR3 covers 14 residues. V was clipped by 5 bases and J by 1 base, with 14 bases between them. CDR3 in DNA: TGCAGCGTTCCGTTATCTGGGGCCCAAGAGACCCAGTACTTC. Its protein is CSVPLSGAQETQYF. Supplemented by reference TRBV29-1 and TRBJ2-5, the full variable domain reads SAVISQKPSRDICQRGTSLTIQCQVDSQVTMMFWYRQQPGQSLTLIATANQGSEATYESGFVIDKFPISRPNLTFSTLTVSNMSPEDSSIYLCSVPLSGAQETQYFGPGTRLLVL.

In its sample, this clone was seen a few times. The chain links TRBV28 to TRBJ2-7; possibly TRBD1 for D (6 bases). CDR3 length: 16 amino acids. The V gene's germline CDR1 is MDHEN and CDR2 SYDVKM. Deletions cut 4 bases from V and 2 bases from J, with 18 bases between. DNA for the CDR3: TGTGCCAGCAGTTCGACAGGCACCAGGGCAACCTACGAGCAGTACTTC. It is translated as CASSSTGTRATYEQYF.